This T cell receptor (beta chain) was documented in a study of control samples from healthy donors and cancer patients. Germline assignment: CDR1 MNHEY and CDR2 SVGEGT. The CDR3 runs to 16 residues. Trimming removed 5 bases from V and 0 bases from J, with 14 bases in between. The method was immunoSEQ multiplex PCR; TCRdb's version includes in-frame clones alone and lacks a portion of them. Of about 160,000 clones listed, 96% were seen once; the top ten hold under 1.2%. The sequencing input was blood. The sequence derives from a woman aged 30 to 39 in good health. The chain links TRBV6-2 or TRBV6-3 to TRBJ1-3, with a tentative D call TRBD1 (5 bases). The CDR3 loop reads CASSPRDGSSGNTIYF. CDR3 coding DNA: TGTGCCAGCAGTCCCCGGGACGGATCCTCTGGAAACACCATATATTTT.